A single sample is the source of the 9 T cell receptor beta chains below, sequenced in a study of type 1 regulatory T cells. A single record per CDR3 protein comes from TCRdb applying MiXCR to the reads. The profile shows about 65,000 distinct CDR3 sequences, just under 50% of them singletons. No cognate antigen is known for these TCRs. Material for sequencing was cultured non-Tr1 T cells, either the whole culture or a sorted T cell fraction (not recorded which). These receptors came from a human donor in good health.

The chain links TRBV28 to TRBJ1-5; D is undetermined. The V gene's germline CDR1 is MDHEN and CDR2 SYDVKM. The CDR3 has 12 amino acids. V lost 3 bases to trimming and J lost 6 bases, with 6 bases between them. The CDR3 DNA reads as TGTGCCAGCAGTTTCGGGTTTCAGCCCCAGCATTTT. Protein: CASSFGFQPQHF.

V usage is TRBV6-5 and J usage is TRBJ2-2, with D possibly being TRBD2 (6 bases). Deletions cut 0 bases from V and 5 bases from J, with 10 bases between. Per germline, CDR1 MNHEY and CDR2 SVGAGI. The CDR3 length is 15 residues. As DNA, the CDR3 is TGTGCCAGCAGTTACTCCTTACTAGCAACCGGGGAGCTGTTTTTT. Residues: CASSYSLLATGELFF.

The chain joins TRBV12-3 or TRBV12-4 to TRBJ1-3; 8 positions match TRBD1. Trimming removed 6 bases from V and 4 bases from J; junction bases left unmatched: 8. The CDR3 consists of 15 residues. The CDR3 region is CASRGQGTSGNTIYF. CDR3 DNA sequence: TGTGCCAGCAGAGGACAGGGTACTTCCGGAAACACCATATATTTT.

This clonotype occurred a few times. The rearrangement joins TRBV7-2 to TRBJ2-1, with unresolved D. CDR3 length: 14 residues. Looked up from germline, CDR1 is SGHTA and CDR2 is FQGNSA. V lost 3 bases and J 9 bases, leaving 15 bases between the germline ends. CDR3 in DNA: TGTGCCAGCAGCTTGGTCCCCTCTCCTACTGAGCAGTTCTTC. This translates into CASSLVPSPTEQFF.

V gene TRBV25-1 combines with J gene TRBJ2-7; D is possibly TRBD1 or TRBD2 (5 bases each). Per germline, CDR1 MGHDK and CDR2 SYGVNS. Trimming stripped 4 bases from V and 3 bases from J, with 16 bases between. The CDR3 runs 15 residues. The CDR3 DNA sequence: TGTGCCAGCAGTGGGCAGGGAGTAGGCCGCTACGAGCAGTACTTC. Protein: CASSGQGVGRYEQYF.

The chain links TRBV7-9 to TRBJ1-1; D is ambiguous. This CDR3 contains 18 residues. V gave up 1 base and J gave up 2 bases, with 20 bases separating them. The V gene's germline CDR1 is SEHNR and CDR2 FQNEAQ (reference sequence). The chain's CDR3 is CASSLVGRILVGNTEAFF. The CDR3 region has the DNA TGTGCCAGCAGCTTAGTCGGGAGAATCCTAGTGGGAAACACTGAAGCTTTCTTT. Drawing the rest from reference TRBV7-9 and TRBJ1-1, the complete variable domain is DTGVSQNPRHKITKRGQNVTFRCDPISEHNRLYWYRQTLGQGPEFLTYFQNEAQLEKSRLLSDRFSAERPKGSFSTLEIQRTEQGDSAMYLCASSLVGRILVGNTEAFFGQGTRLTVV.

V is TRBV6-5 and J is TRBJ1-2; a possible D gene is TRBD1 (6 bases). The CDR3 is made up of 14 amino acids. V lost 0 bases, J lost 9 bases, and 14 bases lay in between. Germline loops: CDR1 MNHEY, CDR2 SVGAGI. The CDR3 here is CASSYSWEGVSYTF. In DNA form, the CDR3 reads TGTGCCAGCAGTTACTCGTGGGAGGGGGTGAGCTACACCTTC.

This clonotype was found a few times. The J gene is TRBJ2-7, the V gene TRBV7-9; no reliable D call. The ends were cut back, 3 bases at V and 6 bases at J, with 15 bases in the middle. The germline CDR1 and CDR2 sequences are SEHNR and FQNEAQ (reference sequence). CDR3 length: 14 residues. The CDR3 protein is CASSFSNLGGEQYF. The CDR3 DNA sequence: TGTGCCAGCAGCTTTAGCAATCTGGGCGGCGAGCAGTACTTC. Together with reference TRBV7-9 and TRBJ2-7, the CDR3 gives the full variable domain: DTGVSQNPRHKITKRGQNVTFRCDPISEHNRLYWYRQTLGQGPEFLTYFQNEAQLEKSRLLSDRFSAERPKGSFSTLEIQRTEQGDSAMYLCASSFSNLGGEQYFGPGTRLTVT.

Written as DNA, the CDR3 is TGTGCCAGAAGTCCCTCCCGTAAGGGGGCCAAAAACATTCAGTACTTC. It encodes CARSPSRKGAKNIQYF. The rearrangement links TRBV19 to TRBJ2-4; perhaps TRBD1 as D (5 bases). The V gene's germline CDR1 is LNHDA and CDR2 SQIVND (reference sequence). V was pared by 9 bases and J by 1 base, with 19 bases between. The CDR3 loop spans 16 amino acids. Variable domain in full (rest from reference TRBV19 and TRBJ2-4): DGGITQSPKYLFRKEGQNVTLSCEQNLNHDAMYWYRQDPGQGLRLIYYSQIVNDFQKGDIAEGYSVSREKKESFPLTVTSAQKNPTAFYLCARSPSRKGAKNIQYFGAGTRLSVL.